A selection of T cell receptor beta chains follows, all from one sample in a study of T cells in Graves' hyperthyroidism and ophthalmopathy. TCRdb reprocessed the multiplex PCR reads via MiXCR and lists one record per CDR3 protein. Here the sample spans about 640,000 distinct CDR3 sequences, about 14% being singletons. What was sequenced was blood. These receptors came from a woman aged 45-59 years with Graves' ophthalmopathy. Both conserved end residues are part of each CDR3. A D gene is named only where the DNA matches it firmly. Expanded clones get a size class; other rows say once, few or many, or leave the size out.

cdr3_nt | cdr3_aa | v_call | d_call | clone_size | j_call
TGTGCCAGCAATACAGGGGGCCCCTACGAGCAGTACTTC | CASNTGGPYEQYF | TRBV28 | TRBD1 | many | TRBJ2-7
TGTGCCAGCAGCTTAGGCCTAGCCGTAAACTACAATGAGCAGTTCTTC | CASSLGLAVNYNEQFF | TRBV7-3 | NA | many | TRBJ2-1
TGTGCCAGCAGCTTTGCAGGGGACAGTGAAGCTTTCTTT | CASSFAGDSEAFF | TRBV7-8 | TRBD1 | many | TRBJ1-1
TGTGCCAGTATGGGGGGGCCATTTTCGAGCCCTGAAGCTTTCTTT | CASMGGPFSSPEAFF | TRBV19 | NA | NA | TRBJ1-1
TGTGCCAGCAGCTTACGTAGTGGGAGGGGCGATGAGCAGTTCTTC | CASSLRSGRGDEQFF | TRBV7-3 | TRBD2 | many | TRBJ2-1
TGTGCCACCAGTGAGGGACTAGCGGGATTAGAGACCCAGTACTTC | CATSEGLAGLETQYF | TRBV24-1 | TRBD2 | many | TRBJ2-5
TGTGCCAGCAGCACGATGACTAGCGGGAGTTTCAATGAGCAGTTCTTC | CASSTMTSGSFNEQFF | TRBV11-2 | TRBD2 | many | TRBJ2-1
TGTGCCAGCAGTTTGAGTCGGAGGTGGTTCTTC | CASSLSRRWFF | TRBV27 | NA | many | TRBJ2-1
TGTGCCATCAGTGAGTCCAGGGGTATTGAAAAACTGTTTTTT | CAISESRGIEKLFF | TRBV10-3 | NA | few | TRBJ1-4
TGCGCCAGCAGCTTGGTGTCGGGAGGGCCGGCAGATACGCAGTATTTT | CASSLVSGGPADTQYF | TRBV5-1 | TRBD2 | few | TRBJ2-3
TGTGCCAGCCGAAAACCCGGACAGGCCCAACTGGGGCAGTACTTC | CASRKPGQAQLGQYF | TRBV28 | TRBD1 | many | TRBJ2-7
TGTGCCAGCAGTTTTCATGGCAGGGACGCCTATGGCTACACCTTC | CASSFHGRDAYGYTF | TRBV12-3/TRBV12-4 | NA | many | TRBJ1-2
TGTGCCAGCAAAGTTATAGGCGGGAGTTTGAATGAGCAGTTCTTC | CASKVIGGSLNEQFF | TRBV28 | TRBD2 | many | TRBJ2-1
TGCGCCAGCAGCTTGTTCGACCTAGCGGGATCCACAGATACGCAGTATTTT | CASSLFDLAGSTDTQYF | TRBV5-1 | TRBD2 | many | TRBJ2-3
TGTGCCAGCAGTTCGCTGGGGCCGTACACTGAAGCTTTCTTT | CASSSLGPYTEAFF | TRBV28 | NA | many | TRBJ1-1
TGTGCCACCAGTGACATAACTAGCGGGGAGACCCAGTACTTC | CATSDITSGETQYF | TRBV24-1 | TRBD2 | many | TRBJ2-5
TGTGCCTGGAGAGGCAGAAACGGCTATGGCTACACCTTC | CAWRGRNGYGYTF | TRBV30 | NA | once | TRBJ1-2
TGTGCCTGGGAGCTCACTCCAGGGGCCGGAGATACGCAGTATTTT | CAWELTPGAGDTQYF | TRBV30 | NA | many | TRBJ2-3
TGCAGCGTTACCCACCGGCGGGCGGAGCGCATCACAGATACGCAGTATTTT | CSVTHRRAERITDTQYF | TRBV29-1 | NA | many | TRBJ2-3
TGTGCCAGCAGCTGGGACACAAATTCCGCCAACTATGGCTACACCTTC | CASSWDTNSANYGYTF | TRBV12-3/TRBV12-4 | NA | NA | TRBJ1-2
TGTGCCAGCTCACGTGAGACAGATACGCAGTATTTT | CASSRETDTQYF | TRBV18 | NA | many | TRBJ2-3
TGCGCCAGCAGCCTTAGCCAAGATTTGGGTTGGGAGCAGTACTTC | CASSLSQDLGWEQYF | TRBV4-3 | NA | NA | TRBJ2-7
TGCAGTGCTGGTAGGGGAGAGACCCAGTACTTC | CSAGRGETQYF | TRBV20-1 | NA | many | TRBJ2-5
TGCGCCAGCAGCTTTAACGTTGGCGGGAGGGCCTCGGGTGAGCAGTTCTTC | CASSFNVGGRASGEQFF | TRBV5-1 | TRBD2 | few | TRBJ2-1
TGCAGCGTTGATTCCCCCGGGACAGGGGTAAATCGTGGAAAACTGTTTTTT | CSVDSPGTGVNRGKLFF | TRBV29-1 | TRBD1 | few | TRBJ1-4
TGCAGTGCTAGAGTCAACCCTGGACTAGCGGGAGGGCAAGAGACCCAGTACTTC | CSARVNPGLAGGQETQYF | TRBV20-1 | TRBD2 | many | TRBJ2-5
TGTGCCAGTAGTATAGGAACGGCTGCAACTAATGAAAAACTGTTTTTT | CASSIGTAATNEKLFF | TRBV19 | NA | NA | TRBJ1-4
TGCAGTGCTATGTCCACGCAGGTATCCAATCAGCCCCAGCATTTT | CSAMSTQVSNQPQHF | TRBV20-1 | NA | few | TRBJ1-5
TGTGCCAGCAGCCCAGGCAACCGGGACCCCCCACAAGAGACCCAGTACTTC | CASSPGNRDPPQETQYF | TRBV4-2 | NA | NA | TRBJ2-5
TGCAGCGTTCCGGGGGTGGGAAGCCCATACAATGAGCAGTTCTTC | CSVPGVGSPYNEQFF | TRBV29-1 | NA | NA | TRBJ2-1
TGTGCCAGCAGCTTAACCAGGGACAATGAGCAGTTCTTC | CASSLTRDNEQFF | TRBV7-2 | NA | many | TRBJ2-1
TGTGCCAGTAAGGGACTCGGGACTGAAGCTTTCTTT | CASKGLGTEAFF | TRBV19 | NA | NA | TRBJ1-1
TGTGCCAGCAGCGGGGATCCGTCGAACACCGGGGAGCTGTTTTTT | CASSGDPSNTGELFF | TRBV9 | NA | many | TRBJ2-2
TGTGCCAGCAGCTTAGGGAGTAGTTCGGCCAAAAACATTCAGTACTTC | CASSLGSSSAKNIQYF | TRBV7-9 | NA | NA | TRBJ2-4
TGTGCCTGGAGTGGGAAAACTGTTGAAGCTTTCTTT | CAWSGKTVEAFF | TRBV30 | NA | many | TRBJ1-1
TGTGCCAGCAGTTTCGGGACTAGCGGGAGGGTGAACACCGGGGAGCTGTTTTTT | CASSFGTSGRVNTGELFF | TRBV12-3/TRBV12-4 | TRBD2 | few | TRBJ2-2
TGTGCCAGCAGTTTAGTATTTGGCGGATTTGGCTACACCTTC | CASSLVFGGFGYTF | TRBV28 | NA | many | TRBJ1-2
TGTGCCACCAGTGACCCGGGACTAGCCAATGAGCAGTTCTTC | CATSDPGLANEQFF | TRBV24-1 | TRBD2 | few | TRBJ2-1
TGCAGCGTTGAAGACCGGGACAGGGAAATTCACGAGCAGTACTTC | CSVEDRDREIHEQYF | TRBV29-1 | TRBD1 | few | TRBJ2-7
TGTGCCAGCAGCCCTAGGGACACCAGCTCCTACAATGAGCAGTTCTTC | CASSPRDTSSYNEQFF | TRBV7-9 | NA | NA | TRBJ2-1
TGTGCCAGCAGTGAAAGTGCGAGATCCGAAGCTTTCTTT | CASSESARSEAFF | TRBV25-1 | NA | NA | TRBJ1-1
TGTGCTAGCAGCTTAGGATCCGGAGAAAAACTGTTTTTT | CASSLGSGEKLFF | TRBV7-7 | NA | NA | TRBJ1-4
TGTGCCAGCAGGGGAGGACAGCACGAAGCTTTCTTT | CASRGGQHEAFF | TRBV2 | NA | many | TRBJ1-1
TGTGCCAGCAGCTTAGCGATAGGGACACCAACAGACTACGAGCAGTACTTC | CASSLAIGTPTDYEQYF | TRBV7-9 | NA | many | TRBJ2-7
TGTGCCAGCAGCTTAGGGACTAGCGTCCACGAGCAGTACTTC | CASSLGTSVHEQYF | TRBV7-3 | TRBD2 | NA | TRBJ2-7
TGTGCCACCAGTGACACGGGACTAGCAGGGGCCTACAATGAGCAGTTCTTC | CATSDTGLAGAYNEQFF | TRBV24-1 | TRBD2 | many | TRBJ2-1
TGTGCTAGCAGCTTAGGTTCAGGGTTCTACTACGAGCAGTACTTC | CASSLGSGFYYEQYF | TRBV7-7 | NA | once | TRBJ2-7
TGTGCCAGCAGCACAACCCCACCACTAGCGGGAGTTTCGAGTAATGAGCAGTTCTTC | CASSTTPPLAGVSSNEQFF | TRBV11-3 | TRBD2 | many | TRBJ2-1
TGTGCCAGCAGCTGGGGACTACCCGGTGAGGCGCAGTATTTT | CASSWGLPGEAQYF | TRBV5-6 | TRBD2 | few | TRBJ2-3
TGTGCCAGCAGCCCTCACGTGGGGAACACTGAAGCTTTCTTT | CASSPHVGNTEAFF | TRBV6-1 | NA | NA | TRBJ1-1
TGTGCCACCAGTGCTAGCGGATCCTACGAGCAGTACTTC | CATSASGSYEQYF | TRBV24-1 | TRBD2 | many | TRBJ2-7
TGTGCCAGCAGTTACGGCCCCTCCCGGGGAGCCGGCAATCAGCCCCAGCATTTT | CASSYGPSRGAGNQPQHF | TRBV6-2/TRBV6-3 | NA | many | TRBJ1-5
TGTGCCAGCAGCTTACCAAAGACAAGACCAGTTTTAAACTATGGCTACACCTTC | CASSLPKTRPVLNYGYTF | TRBV7-8 | NA | NA | TRBJ1-2
TGTGCCAGCAGCTTTCGTTGGCGGGAGGTGGCAGATACGCAGTATTTT | CASSFRWREVADTQYF | TRBV7-2 | TRBD2 | many | TRBJ2-3
TGTGCCAGTAGTAGGGAGTTGGTCTACAATGAGCAGTTCTTC | CASSRELVYNEQFF | TRBV19 | NA | few | TRBJ2-1
TGTGCCAGCAGCCAAGGCCTAGCGGTCCCCAGGAAGCCGAACACCGGGGAGCTGTTTTTT | CASSQGLAVPRKPNTGELFF | TRBV3-1 | TRBD2 | many | TRBJ2-2
TGCAGCCCCGGACAGGGGGCTCTTAACGTTCCGGCTTTCTTT | CSPGQGALNVPAFF | TRBV20-1 | TRBD1 | many | TRBJ1-1